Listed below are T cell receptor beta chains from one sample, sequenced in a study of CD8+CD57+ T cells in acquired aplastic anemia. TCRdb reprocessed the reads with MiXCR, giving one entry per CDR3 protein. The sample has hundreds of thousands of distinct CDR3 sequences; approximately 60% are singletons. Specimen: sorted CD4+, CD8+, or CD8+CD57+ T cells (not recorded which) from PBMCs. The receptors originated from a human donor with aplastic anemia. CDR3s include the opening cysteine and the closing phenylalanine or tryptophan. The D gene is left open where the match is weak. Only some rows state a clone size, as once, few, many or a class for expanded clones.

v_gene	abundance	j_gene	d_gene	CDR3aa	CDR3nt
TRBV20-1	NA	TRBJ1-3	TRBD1	CSGPPQGDTIYF	TGCAGTGGCCCACCCCAGGGGGACACCATATATTTT
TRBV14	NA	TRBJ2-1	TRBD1	CASSPGRGQGDNEQFF	TGTGCCAGCAGCCCAGGACGGGGACAGGGGGACAATGAGCAGTTCTTC
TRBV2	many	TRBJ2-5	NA	CASSEGGSQETQYF	TGTGCCAGCAGTGAAGGCGGGTCCCAAGAGACCCAGTACTTC
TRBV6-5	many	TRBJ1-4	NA	CASRTKGAIGDEKLFF	TGTGCCAGCAGGACAAAAGGGGCGATAGGAGATGAAAAACTGTTTTTT
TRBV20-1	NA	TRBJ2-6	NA	CSADPDRANVLTF	TGCAGTGCTGATCCGGACAGGGCCAACGTCCTGACTTTC
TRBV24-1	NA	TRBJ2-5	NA	CATSARGTEETQYF	TGTGCCACCAGTGCTCGGGGGACAGAAGAGACCCAGTACTTC
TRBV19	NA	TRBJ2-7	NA	CAGRAFEFSLVEYF	TGTGCCGGTAGAGCGTTTGAGTTCTCCTTAGTAGAGTACTTC
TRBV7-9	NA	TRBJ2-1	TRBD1	CASTLLGQGTNEQFF	TGTGCCAGCACCCTCTTAGGACAGGGAACTAATGAGCAGTTCTTC
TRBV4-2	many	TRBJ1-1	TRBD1	CASSQEGQGNTEAFF	TGTGCCAGCAGCCAAGAGGGACAGGGAAACACTGAAGCTTTCTTT
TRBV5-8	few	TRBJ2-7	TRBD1	CASDRVYEQYF	TGTGCCAGCGACAGGGTCTACGAGCAGTACTTC
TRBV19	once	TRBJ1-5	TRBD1	CASRYRGRSNQPQHF	TGTGCCAGTAGATACAGGGGGCGAAGCAATCAGCCCCAGCATTTT
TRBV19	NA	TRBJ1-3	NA	CASRTGGANTIYF	TGTGCCAGTAGGACGGGGGGGGCGAACACCATATATTTT
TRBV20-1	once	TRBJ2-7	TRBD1	CSARQGTGTGEQYF	TGCAGTGCTAGACAAGGGACAGGGACGGGGGAGCAGTACTTC
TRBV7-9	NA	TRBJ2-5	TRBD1	CASSLGTVGSAFKETQYF	TGTGCCAGCAGCTTGGGGACAGTCGGTTCGGCGTTCAAAGAGACCCAGTACTTC
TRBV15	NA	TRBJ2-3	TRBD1	CATSRGQADTDTQYF	TGTGCCACCAGCAGGGGACAGGCAGACACAGATACGCAGTATTTT
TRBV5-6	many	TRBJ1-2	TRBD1	CASSLQGSGYTF	TGTGCCAGCAGCTTACAGGGGTCTGGCTACACCTTC
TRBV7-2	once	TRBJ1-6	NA	CASTIGPNNSPLHF	TGCGCCAGCACCATTGGCCCCAATAATTCACCCCTCCACTTT
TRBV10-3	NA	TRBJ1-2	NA	CAISDDGGYTF	TGTGCCATCAGCGATGATGGTGGCTACACCTTC
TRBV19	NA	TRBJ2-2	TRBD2	CASRRLAVFNTGELFF	TGTGCCAGTAGGCGACTAGCGGTTTTTAACACCGGGGAGCTGTTTTTT
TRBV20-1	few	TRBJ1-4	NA	CSARQDTNEKLFF	TGCAGTGCTAGACAGGATACTAATGAAAAACTGTTTTTT
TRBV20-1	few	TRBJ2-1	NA	CSALPLGGGLAYSEQFF	TGCAGTGCCTTACCACTAGGAGGCGGATTAGCCTACAGTGAGCAGTTCTTC
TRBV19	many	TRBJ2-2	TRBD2	CASRKGLEAGELFF	TGTGCCAGTAGAAAAGGACTAGAAGCCGGGGAGCTGTTTTTT
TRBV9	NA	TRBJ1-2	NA	CASSTLYGYTF	TGTGCCAGCAGCACTTTGTATGGCTACACCTTC
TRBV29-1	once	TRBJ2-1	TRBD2	CSVPSGAYNEQFF	TGCAGCGTGCCGAGCGGGGCATACAATGAGCAGTTCTTC
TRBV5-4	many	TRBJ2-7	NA	CASSSGVGLPSSYEQYF	TGTGCCAGCAGCTCGGGGGTTGGGCTACCCAGCTCCTACGAGCAGTACTTC
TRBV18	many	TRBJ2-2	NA	CASSPLETGELFF	TGTGCCAGCTCACCACTCGAAACCGGGGAGCTGTTTTTT
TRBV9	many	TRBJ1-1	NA	CASSATGFANTEAFF	TGTGCCAGCAGCGCTACAGGGTTTGCGAACACTGAAGCTTTCTTT
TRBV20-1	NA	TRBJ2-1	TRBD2	CSARLAGRLHNEQFF	TGCAGTGCCAGACTAGCGGGACGTCTCCACAATGAGCAGTTCTTC
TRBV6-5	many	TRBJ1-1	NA	CASSYGGHEAFF	TGTGCCAGCAGTTACGGTGGGCATGAAGCTTTCTTT
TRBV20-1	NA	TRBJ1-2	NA	CSAPGPYYGYTF	TGCAGTGCCCCGGGACCCTACTATGGCTACACCTTC
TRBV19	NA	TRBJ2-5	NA	CASSSFTERETQYF	TGTGCCAGTAGCAGCTTTACCGAACGGGAGACCCAGTACTTC
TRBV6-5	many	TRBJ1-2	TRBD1	CASRGTGWGHGYTF	TGTGCCAGCAGGGGGACAGGGTGGGGTCATGGCTACACCTTC
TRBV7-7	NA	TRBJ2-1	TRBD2	CASSLSGRHRQFF	TGTGCCAGCAGCCTTAGCGGGAGACATAGGCAGTTCTTC
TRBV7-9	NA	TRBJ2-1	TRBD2	CASSLAPGLVYDEQFF	TGTGCCAGCAGCTTAGCACCGGGACTAGTTTATGATGAGCAGTTCTTC
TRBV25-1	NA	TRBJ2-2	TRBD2	CASGGVGDTGELFF	TGTGCCAGCGGGGGGGTGGGGGACACCGGGGAGCTGTTTTTT
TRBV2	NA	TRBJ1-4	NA	CASLRGENEEKLFF	TGTGCCAGCCTCCGGGGGGAGAATGAAGAAAAACTGTTTTTT
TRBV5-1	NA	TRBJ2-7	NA	CASSLEVGGSYEQYF	TGCGCCAGCAGCTTGGAAGTGGGGGGTTCCTACGAGCAGTACTTC
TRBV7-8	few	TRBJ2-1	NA	CASSFRAPSNEQFF	TGTGCCAGCAGCTTTCGTGCCCCCAGCAATGAGCAGTTCTTC
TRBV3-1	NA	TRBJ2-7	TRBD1	CASSQEGTGTYEQYF	TGTGCCAGCAGCCAAGAGGGGACAGGGACCTACGAGCAGTACTTC
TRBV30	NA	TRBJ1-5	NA	CASCVVALSNQPQHF	TGTGCCTCTTGTGTTGTCGCTTTAAGCAATCAGCCCCAGCATTTT
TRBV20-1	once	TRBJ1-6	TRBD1	CSARAGTGGNSYNSPLHF	TGCAGTGCTAGGGCCGGGACAGGGGGCAACTCCTATAATTCACCCCTCCACTTT
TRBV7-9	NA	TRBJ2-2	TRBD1	CASSLVRGQGVTGELFF	TGTGCCAGCAGCTTAGTCCGGGGTCAGGGGGTAACCGGGGAGCTGTTTTTT
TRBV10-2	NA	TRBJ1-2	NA	CASSEARGFGYTF	TGCGCCAGCAGTGAGGCTAGGGGATTTGGCTACACCTTC
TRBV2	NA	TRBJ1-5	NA	CASSERKDRRHQPQHF	TGTGCCAGCAGTGAACGGAAGGACAGACGGCATCAGCCCCAGCATTTT
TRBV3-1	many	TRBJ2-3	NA	CASSQAGTLQYF	TGTGCCAGCAGCCAAGCCGGGACTTTGCAGTATTTT
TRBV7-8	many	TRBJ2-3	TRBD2	CASSWRLATDTQYF	TGTGCCAGCAGCTGGCGACTAGCCACGGATACGCAGTATTTT
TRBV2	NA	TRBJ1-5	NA	CASSEAGGQGQPQHF	TGTGCCAGCAGTGAAGCTGGGGGGCAGGGTCAGCCCCAGCATTTT
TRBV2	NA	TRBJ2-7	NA	CASTRDSFREQYF	TGTGCCAGTACCAGGGACTCCTTCCGCGAGCAGTACTTC